These 27 T cell receptor beta chains originate from one sample sequenced in a study of T cells in Graves' hyperthyroidism and ophthalmopathy. Amplified TCR beta CDR3 regions derived from RNA transcripts. The HTBI primer set was used in a first-round RT-PCR of the TCR CDR3. Each CDR3 protein is one row after TCRdb ran MiXCR on the multiplex PCR reads. The table has more than 650,000 distinct CDR3 sequences, around 15% seen once; the top ten hold roughly a tenth. The sequencing input was blood. The receptors originated from a woman between 18 and 29 years old with Graves' hyperthyroidism.

This clonotype was found many times. The genes are TRBV12-3 or TRBV12-4 and TRBJ1-2; weak D call: TRBD1 (6 bases). The V and J ends lost 0 bases and 8 bases respectively, with 16 bases between them. The CDR3 loop spans 15 amino acids. CDR3 sequence (DNA): TGTGCCAGCAGTTTAGCTCTGAGGGGGAGAAGGGGCTACACCTTC. Amino acid sequence: CASSLALRGRRGYTF.

This clonotype was seen a few times. This rearrangement joins TRBV7-2 to TRBJ2-5; D perhaps matches TRBD1 (5 bases). The CDR3 has 14 amino acids. Trimming stripped 6 bases from V and 1 base from J, with 12 bases between. The germline V gene encodes CDR1 SGHTA and CDR2 FQGNSA. DNA of the CDR3: TGTGCCAGCAGAGCAAGGGGTTTCCAAGAGACCCAGTACTTC. This gives the protein CASRARGFQETQYF. Variable domain in full (rest from reference TRBV7-2 and TRBJ2-5): GAGVSQSPSNKVTEKGKDVELRCDPISGHTALYWYRQSLGQGLEFLIYFQGNSAPDKSGLPSDRFSAERTGGSVSTLTIQRTQQEDSAVYLCASRARGFQETQYFGPGTRLLVL.

This clonotype was recorded a few times. V is TRBV6-1 and J is TRBJ2-7; D tentatively fits TRBD1 or TRBD2 (6 bases each). V was clipped by 5 bases and J by 4 bases, with 15 bases between them. The CDR3 contains 14 residues. The germline V gene has CDR1 MNHNS and CDR2 SASEGT. The CDR3 protein is CASSFEGGEYEQYF. CDR3 coding DNA: TGTGCCAGCAGTTTTGAGGGGGGAGAGTACGAGCAGTACTTC.

The J gene is TRBJ1-4, the V gene TRBV29-1; D unresolved. This CDR3 spans 13 amino acids. The V and J ends lost 4 bases and 3 bases respectively, with 9 bases between them. Germline V gives CDR1 SQVTM, CDR2 ANQGSEA. CDR3 sequence reads: CSVGGGANEKLFF. The DNA for the CDR3 is TGCAGCGTTGGAGGCGGGGCTAATGAAAAACTGTTTTTT.

This chain connects TRBV12-3 or TRBV12-4 to TRBJ1-3, with a possible D match to TRBD1 (6 bases). The CDR3 covers 15 residues. Between the trimmed V and J ends, which lost 3 bases and 0 bases, there was a span of 9 bases. The CDR3 DNA follows: TGTGCCAGCAGTTTGGGGGCCAGCTCTGGAAACACCATATATTTT. Translating gives CASSLGASSGNTIYF.

This clonotype showed up many times. The gene calls are TRBV27 and TRBJ2-7, with TRBD1 identical over 7 bases. V dropped 4 bases and J dropped 8; count of bases not matched to a gene: 14. This CDR3 region has 15 residues. Germline CDR1 is MNHEY and CDR2 is SMNVEV (reference sequence). The CDR3 loop is CASSSTGTHSYKQYF. The CDR3, as DNA: TGTGCCAGCAGTTCGACAGGGACCCACTCCTATAAGCAGTACTTC.

The rearrangement joins TRBV27 to TRBJ2-1; D is possibly TRBD1 or TRBD2 (6 bases each). The germline V gene encodes CDR1 MNHEY and CDR2 SMNVEV (reference sequence). V was cut by 2 bases and J by 10 bases, with 12 bases left in between. CDR3 length equals 13 residues. This chain's CDR3 is CASSLRGGREQFF. The CDR3 DNA sequence: TGTGCCAGCAGTTTACGTGGGGGGCGCGAGCAGTTCTTC.

This clonotype was observed at least ten times. The V and J genes are TRBV20-1 and TRBJ2-3; D is unclear. CDR1 and CDR2 from the germline V gene are DFQATT and SNEGSKA (reference sequence). V was trimmed by 5 bases and J by 2 bases, leaving 14 bases between them. The CDR3 is 14 amino acids. The CDR3 region has the DNA TGCAGTGCTCCGAATCTTGGGATCACAGATACGCAGTATTTT. It translates to CSAPNLGITDTQYF.

Only a few counts were recorded for this clonotype. J is TRBJ2-3 and V is TRBV7-6, with unresolved D. Trimming took off 2 bases at V and 2 bases at J, with 11 bases between the two ends. The CDR3 loop spans 15 amino acids. CDR1 SGHVS and CDR2 FNYEAQ come from the germline V gene. CDR3 DNA sequence: TGTGCCAGCAGCTTAATGGCGACTCCCACAGATACGCAGTATTTT. Residues: CASSLMATPTDTQYF.

This clonotype was seen a few times. The rearrangement joins TRBV6-1 to TRBJ2-3, with TRBD2 matching over 8 bases. There are 13 residues in the CDR3. V shed 7 bases, J shed 2 bases, and the junction held 2 bases outside the gene matches. CDR1 and CDR2 from the germline V gene are MNHNS and SASEGT. CDR3 nucleotides: TGTGCCAGCACGGGAGGGATCACAGATACGCAGTATTTT. This translates into CASTGGITDTQYF.

On this clonotype: It is likely a read error, because the conserved phenylalanine at the end of the CDR3 is missing. The chain couples TRBV20-1 to TRBJ2-3; 11 nucleotides line up with TRBD2. The CDR3 totals 18 residues. CDR1 and CDR2 (germline): DFQATT, SNEGSKA (reference sequence). V lost 2 bases to trimming and J lost 2 bases; unmatched junction nucleotides: 12. CDR3: CSARLVAGGPGPTDTQYL. In DNA, the CDR3 is TGCAGTGCTAGATTGGTAGCGGGAGGGCCGGGGCCCACAGATACGCAGTATCTT.

V gene TRBV20-1 combines with J gene TRBJ2-3, with 10 bases that match TRBD2. J was trimmed by 4 bases and V by 5 bases; bases with no gene match: 12. Germline CDR1 reads DFQATT; CDR2 reads SNEGSKA (reference sequence). This CDR3 region has 16 residues. The CDR3 is CSALPGTSVFADTQYF. CDR3 in DNA: TGCAGTGCTCTACCGGGGACTAGCGTATTTGCAGATACGCAGTATTTT.

This clonotype came up many times. CDR3 protein: CASSERTLGEQYF. The CDR3 DNA is TGTGCCAGCAGTGAACGGACACTTGGGGAGCAGTACTTC. The chain is built from TRBV2 and TRBJ2-7; D possibly corresponds to TRBD1 (5 bases). V dropped 2 bases and J dropped 7 bases, with 12 bases sitting between them. The CDR3 contains 13 residues. The V gene's germline CDR1 is SNHLY and CDR2 FYNNEI.

This clonotype was observed at least ten times. V usage is TRBV2 and J usage is TRBJ2-7, with TRBD1 matching 8 bases. Per germline, CDR1 SNHLY and CDR2 FYNNEI. CDR3 size: 13 residues. V shed 6 bases and J 6 bases; nucleotides not matched to a gene: 7. In nucleotides, the CDR3 is TGTGCCAGCAGGAGAGGACAGGGAGTCGAGCAGTACTTC. Its protein is CASRRGQGVEQYF.

This clonotype turned up a few times. The chain carries TRBV7-8 and TRBJ2-1; maybe TRBD2 (6 bases). Germline CDR1 reads SGHVS; CDR2 reads FQNEAQ. The V end lost 1 base, the J end lost 1 base, and 11 bases lay between the germline ends. This CDR3 is 16 amino acids long. The chain's CDR3 is CASSLVRGTSYNEQFF. The CDR3 DNA reads as TGTGCCAGCAGCTTAGTACGCGGGACTTCCTACAATGAGCAGTTCTTC.

This clonotype was recorded many times. This chain links TRBV9 with TRBJ2-7; 7 bases align to TRBD1. Unmatched junction bases numbered 12, after V lost 5 bases and J lost 4 bases. CDR3 length: 15 residues. Germline values: CDR1 SGDLS, CDR2 YYNGEE. The CDR3 DNA is TGTGCCAGCAGTGTTGGGGACAGCGTGGGGTACGAGCAGTACTTC. Its protein is CASSVGDSVGYEQYF.

This clonotype was seen at least ten times. V usage is TRBV30 and J usage is TRBJ1-1, with D perhaps TRBD1 (5 bases). The CDR3 sequence is 14 residues long. The V end lost 7 bases, the J end lost 1 base, and 16 bases lay between the germline ends. The V gene's germline CDR1 is GTSNPN and CDR2 SVGIG (reference sequence). The CDR3 sequence: CALGHFVGNTEAFF. The CDR3 DNA is TGTGCCTTAGGACATTTCGTGGGGAACACTGAAGCTTTCTTT.

This clonotype was detected many times. This chain connects TRBV27 to TRBJ2-3; D tentatively fits TRBD1 or TRBD2 (6 bases each). CDR3 length: 16 residues. The V and J ends lost 3 bases and 4 bases respectively, with 17 bases between them. CDR1 MNHEY and CDR2 SMNVEV come from the germline V gene (reference sequence). The CDR3 spells CASSFEGWRGADTQYF. In DNA, the CDR3 is TGTGCCAGCAGTTTCGAGGGGTGGAGGGGGGCAGATACGCAGTATTTT.

The chain joins TRBV29-1 to TRBJ1-2, with TRBD1 matching 10 bases. J gave up 4 bases and V 8 bases, and 10 bases lay outside the gene matches. The CDR3 covers 14 residues. Germline V gene lookup returns CDR1 SQVTM and CDR2 ANQGSEA. CDR3 region: CSSLGDRGSYGYTF. DNA for the CDR3: TGCAGCTCGTTGGGGGACAGGGGTTCCTATGGCTACACCTTC.

This clonotype showed up many times. This chain's CDR3 is CASGGQGGTQYF. The CDR3 DNA reads TGTGCCAGCGGAGGACAGGGAGGGACCCAGTACTTC. The V and J genes are TRBV2 and TRBJ2-5; TRBD1 matches at 8 bases. Trimming cost V 8 bases and J 7 bases; bases outside gene matches: 6. Germline loops: CDR1 SNHLY, CDR2 FYNNEI. The CDR3 consists of 12 residues.

This clonotype was counted at least ten times. The J gene is TRBJ2-3, the V gene TRBV30; the D gene is possibly TRBD1 (6 bases). Germline assignment: CDR1 GTSNPN and CDR2 SVGIG (reference sequence). This CDR3 is 15 amino acids long. Trimming removed 5 bases from V and 3 bases from J, with 18 bases in between. CDR3 in DNA: TGTGCCTGGGATTCCAGGGGCAGTTTTACAGATACGCAGTATTTT. It translates to CAWDSRGSFTDTQYF. The variable domain in full, with the rest retrieved from reference TRBV30 and TRBJ2-3, is SQTIHQWPATLVQPVGSPLSLECTVEGTSNPNLYWYRQAAGRGLQLLFYSVGIGQISSEVPQNLSASRPQDRQFILSSKKLLLSDSGFYLCAWDSRGSFTDTQYFGPGTRLTVL.

This clonotype was picked up many times. The chain couples TRBV7-3 to TRBJ2-1; 12 bases map to TRBD2. CDR1 and CDR2 from the germline V gene are SGHTA and FQGTGA. The junction had 11 bases not matched to a gene; V was cut back by 2 bases and J by 6 bases. The CDR3 spans 18 residues. The CDR3 DNA is TGTGCCAGCAGCTTACTTCTTCTAGGACTAGCGGGACCCAATGAGCAGTTCTTC. This codes for CASSLLLLGLAGPNEQFF.

The rearrangement links TRBV19 to TRBJ2-1; 8 positions match TRBD1. The CDR3 runs 14 residues. The germline CDR1 and CDR2 sequences are LNHDA and SQIVND (reference sequence). J lost 0 bases, V lost 6 bases, and 1 base had no gene match. This chain's CDR3 is CASRDRVSYNEQFF. In nucleotides, the CDR3 is TGTGCCAGTAGGGACAGGGTCTCCTACAATGAGCAGTTCTTC. Supplemented by reference TRBV19 and TRBJ2-1, the full variable domain reads DGGITQSPKYLFRKEGQNVTLSCEQNLNHDAMYWYRQDPGQGLRLIYYSQIVNDFQKGDIAEGYSVSREKKESFPLTVTSAQKNPTAFYLCASRDRVSYNEQFFGPGTRLTVL.

This clonotype was counted ten times or more. V gene TRBV7-2 combines with J gene TRBJ2-3; tentatively, D is TRBD1 (6 bases). Between the trimmed V and J ends, which lost 4 bases and 4 bases, there was a span of 15 bases. Germline V lookup: CDR1 SGHTA, CDR2 FQGNSA. The CDR3 spans 15 residues. The CDR3 region has the DNA TGTGCCAGCAGCTCGGGACACCGAATCTCAGATACGCAGTATTTT. It specifies CASSSGHRISDTQYF.

This clonotype was recorded a few times. CDR3 sequence (DNA): TGTGCCAGCAGTGAAGGGGGATATTGGACTAGCGGGAGACGAACCGGGGAGCTGTTTTTT. Its translation: CASSEGGYWTSGRRTGELFF. The chain couples TRBV6-1 to TRBJ2-2; 13 nucleotides line up with TRBD2. The germline CDR1 and CDR2 sequences are MNHNS and SASEGT. This CDR3 contains 20 residues. Trimming cost V 1 base and J 5 bases; bases outside gene matches: 13.

There are many counts of this clonotype. The chain links TRBV2 to TRBJ2-1, with 7 nucleotides matching TRBD2. Germline CDR1 is SNHLY and CDR2 is FYNNEI. The CDR3 spans 15 residues. V shed 5 bases and J 0 bases; nucleotides not matched to a gene: 4. This CDR3 is CASSYRDYSYNEQFF. In nucleotides, the CDR3 is TGTGCCAGCAGTTACCGGGACTACTCCTACAATGAGCAGTTCTTC.

This clonotype was observed a handful of times. The genes are TRBV6-1 and TRBJ2-5; 9 bases are a match to TRBD1. Looked up from germline, CDR1 is MNHNS and CDR2 is SASEGT. The V gene end was trimmed by 8 bases and the J gene end by 6 bases; junction bases not matched to a gene: 10. This CDR3 has 14 amino acids. Written as DNA, the CDR3 is TGTGCCAGCGGGCGACCGGGACAGGGAAAGACCCAGTACTTC. Protein sequence: CASGRPGQGKTQYF.